The 20 T cell receptor beta chains reported below all come from one sample, sequenced in a study of CD8+CD57+ T cells in acquired aplastic anemia. CDR3 and TCR beta VDJ profiling relied on genomic DNA as the template. Using its own MiXCR run on the reads, TCRdb lists one record per CDR3 protein. The table lists 200,000 to 250,000 distinct CDR3 sequences, 30% to 40% of them singletons. Input material: sorted CD4+, CD8+, or CD8+CD57+ T cells (not recorded which) from PBMCs. All receptors come from a human donor in good health, serving as a control.

The CDR3, as DNA: TGTGCCAGCAGTTACAGGGGCCTCTCCTACGAGCAGTACTTC. It is translated as CASSYRGLSYEQYF. This chain links TRBV6-5 with TRBJ2-7; possibly TRBD1 for D (5 bases). V lost 2 bases to trimming and J lost 0 bases, with 8 bases between them. CDR3 length: 14 amino acids. CDR1 and CDR2 from the germline V gene are MNHEY and SVGAGI.

This clonotype was detected ten times or more. J is TRBJ2-1 and V is TRBV24-1, with 7 bases that match TRBD1. CDR1 KGHDR and CDR2 SFDVKD come from the germline V gene. With V trimmed by 2 bases and J by 7 bases, 7 bases remained unmatched. The CDR3 is 15 amino acids. The CDR3 here is CATSDSFDRANEQFF. In DNA form, the CDR3 reads TGTGCCACCAGTGATTCCTTCGACAGGGCGAATGAGCAGTTCTTC.

A note on this clonotype: One junction end disagrees with the germline gene, perhaps due to a read error. This rearrangement joins TRBV9 to TRBJ2-7; 11 bases line up with TRBD2. Germline CDR1 SGDLS, CDR2 YYNGEE. CDR3 size: 15 residues. DNA of the CDR3: TGTGCCAGCGGCGTAGATCTAGCGGGGGGCTACGAGCAGTACTTC. It is translated as CASGVDLAGGYEQYF.

This clonotype was recorded at least ten times. The genes are TRBV2 and TRBJ1-2; D gene unclear. Germline assignment: CDR1 SNHLY and CDR2 FYNNEI. The CDR3 sequence is 14 residues long. V gave up 7 bases and J gave up 5 bases, with 17 bases separating them. CDR3 in amino acids: CASKGRDFRYGYTF. DNA of the CDR3: TGTGCCAGCAAGGGTCGAGACTTCAGGTATGGCTACACCTTC.

CDR3 sequence reads: CAWSDRWDRGGPYNSPLHF. The CDR3 DNA reads as TGTGCCTGGAGTGACCGGTGGGACAGGGGTGGCCCCTATAATTCACCCCTCCACTTT. V gene TRBV30 combines with J gene TRBJ1-6; TRBD1 agrees at 10 bases. The germline V gene encodes CDR1 GTSNPN and CDR2 SVGIG (reference sequence). CDR3 length: 19 amino acids. The ends lost 1 base at V and 2 bases at J; junction bases unmatched: 11.

J is TRBJ1-1 and V is TRBV7-9, with D perhaps TRBD1 (6 bases). Per the germline V gene, CDR1 is SEHNR and CDR2 is FQNEAQ (reference sequence). Trimming cost V 3 bases and J 5 bases, with 10 bases left between them. The length of the CDR3 is 13 residues. The CDR3, as DNA: TGTGCCAGCAGCTTCACAGGGATTACTGAAGCTTTCTTT. Translation: CASSFTGITEAFF. The whole variable domain, remainder taken from reference TRBV7-9 and TRBJ1-1, is DTGVSQNPRHKITKRGQNVTFRCDPISEHNRLYWYRQTLGQGPEFLTYFQNEAQLEKSRLLSDRFSAERPKGSFSTLEIQRTEQGDSAMYLCASSFTGITEAFFGQGTRLTVV.

The chain uses TRBV9 and TRBJ2-3, with D maybe TRBD2 (6 bases). CDR1 and CDR2 (germline): SGDLS, YYNGEE. V lost 4 bases, J lost 0 bases, and 12 bases lay in between. The CDR3 is 15 residues long. The CDR3 here is CASSLRTTSTDTQYF. DNA for the CDR3: TGTGCCAGCAGCCTTAGGACTACAAGCACAGATACGCAGTATTTT.

The genes are TRBV5-1 and TRBJ2-2; tentatively, D is TRBD1 or TRBD2 (6 bases each). Trimming took off 2 bases at V and 5 bases at J, with 22 bases between the two ends. The CDR3 spans 18 residues. Per germline, CDR1 SGHRS and CDR2 YFSETQ. CDR3 in amino acids: CASSFPMMGGLGTGELFF. The CDR3 nucleotides are TGCGCCAGCAGCTTCCCAATGATGGGGGGCCTAGGAACCGGGGAGCTGTTTTTT. Complete variable domain (other parts from reference TRBV5-1 and TRBJ2-2): KAGVTQTPRYLIKTRGQQVTLSCSPISGHRSVSWYQQTPGQGLQFLFEYFSETQRNKGNFPGRFSGRQFSNSRSEMNVSTLELGDSALYLCASSFPMMGGLGTGELFFGEGSRLTVL.

This clonotype was counted at least ten times. The rearrangement joins TRBV6-1 to TRBJ2-7; tentatively, D is TRBD1 (5 bases). Germline V lookup: CDR1 MNHNS, CDR2 SASEGT. The ends were cut back, 6 bases at V and 2 bases at J, with 17 bases in the middle. The CDR3 is 15 amino acids. The CDR3 region has the DNA TGTGCCAGCAGAGATACAGGAGAATCCACCTACGAGCAGTACTTC. It is translated as CASRDTGESTYEQYF.

This chain connects TRBV15 to TRBJ1-5; 11 nucleotides agree with TRBD1. The germline V gene encodes CDR1 LNHNV and CDR2 YYDKDF (reference sequence). V lost 3 bases, J lost 0 bases, and 4 bases stayed unmatched. This CDR3 is 17 amino acids long. Written as DNA, the CDR3 is TGTGCCACCAGCAGCACCGGGACAGGGGGTAGCAATCAGCCCCAGCATTTT. Translating it yields CATSSTGTGGSNQPQHF.

Regarding this clonotype: A much larger clonotype is one base distant, so this may be a read error. This likely comes from a read error, as the CDR3 has no conserved phenylalanine or tryptophan at its end. This chain links TRBV2 with TRBJ2-3; 8 bases line up with TRBD1. The CDR3 runs to 15 residues. Germline CDR1 SNHLY, CDR2 FYNNEI. J lost 4 bases, V lost 2 bases, and 5 bases had no gene match. The CDR3 bases are TGTGCCAGCAGTGAACGAGACAGGGGAGCAGATACGCAGTATCTT. Protein: CASSERDRGADTQYL.

The gene calls are TRBV2 and TRBJ2-1, with D perhaps TRBD1 (6 bases). Looked up from germline, CDR1 is SNHLY and CDR2 is FYNNEI. Trimming removed 5 bases from V and 0 bases from J, with 14 bases in between. The CDR3 length is 16 residues. As DNA, the CDR3 is TGTGCCAGCAGTTACCGACAGGCCAGCTCCTACAATGAGCAGTTCTTC. Residues: CASSYRQASSYNEQFF.

This chain connects TRBV28 to TRBJ1-2; 8 bases match TRBD1. The CDR3 totals 15 residues. From germline, CDR1 is MDHEN and CDR2 SYDVKM. The J segment lost 4 bases and the V segment lost 6 bases, leaving 10 bases of the junction unmatched. For the CDR3, the DNA is TGTGCCAGCAGCCGCACGGACAGGGTAGGCTATGGCTACACCTTC. As protein: CASSRTDRVGYGYTF.

V is TRBV4-2 and J is TRBJ2-3, with D perhaps TRBD2 (5 bases). Germline V gene sequence: CDR1 LGHNA, CDR2 YNFKEQ. The CDR3 loop spans 15 amino acids. V shed 4 bases and J shed 2 bases, with 13 bases lying between them. CDR3 coding DNA: TGTGCCAGCAGCCCCGACTATCACCACACAGATACGCAGTATTTT. Encoded protein: CASSPDYHHTDTQYF.

The chain has TRBV27 and TRBJ1-2, with 8 bases that match TRBD1. Germline V gene data show CDR1 as MNHEY and CDR2 as SMNVEV (reference sequence). The CDR3 sequence is 16 residues long. V lost 4 bases and J lost 3; bases outside the gene matches: 10. This CDR3 is CASSSTYRGFHYGYTF. The CDR3 coding sequence is TGTGCCAGCAGTTCAACCTACAGGGGGTTTCACTATGGCTACACCTTC.

J is TRBJ2-1 and V is TRBV6-1, with D tentatively TRBD1 (6 bases). Germline V CDR1 and CDR2: MNHNS, SASEGT. Between the trimmed V and J ends, which lost 8 bases and 0 bases, there was a span of 20 bases. The length of the CDR3 is 17 residues. CDR3 sequence reads: CASLGRGTPHSYNEQFF. The CDR3 coding sequence is TGTGCCAGCTTGGGCAGGGGTACGCCCCACTCCTACAATGAGCAGTTCTTC.

The V gene is TRBV6-1, the J gene TRBJ1-4; D possibly corresponds to TRBD1 (6 bases). V lost 11 bases to trimming and J lost 7 bases, with 20 bases between them. Germline V lookup: CDR1 MNHNS, CDR2 SASEGT. The CDR3 is made up of 14 amino acids. For the CDR3, the DNA is TGTGCCTGCTCTGGGGGGGCAGGTGGTGAAAAACTGTTTTTT. Amino acid sequence: CACSGGAGGEKLFF.

The table lists this clonotype with many counts. The chain joins TRBV19 to TRBJ1-2; TRBD1 aligns across 9 bases. Germline lookup yields CDR1 LNHDA and CDR2 SQIVND (reference sequence). The CDR3 extends over 15 amino acids. V was pared by 5 bases and J by 7 bases, with 11 bases of the junction left unmatched. Here the CDR3 reads CASSSQMGQGRGYTF. CDR3 nucleotides: TGTGCCAGTAGTTCTCAAATGGGACAGGGACGTGGCTACACCTTC.

Note on this clonotype: A much more abundant neighbour one base away suggests this may be a read error. The chain links TRBV5-1 to TRBJ2-1, with 8 bases lining up with TRBD1. This CDR3 region has 14 residues. Unmatched junction bases numbered 6, after V lost 0 bases and J lost 10 bases. Germline loops: CDR1 SGHRS, CDR2 YFSETQ. The CDR3 DNA reads as TGCGCCAGCAGCTTGGTGACAGGGGAGAACGAGCAGTTCTTC. It is translated as CASSLVTGENEQFF. The variable domain in full, completed from reference TRBV5-1 and TRBJ2-1, reads KAGVTQTPRYLIKTRGQQVTLSCSPISGHRSVSWYQQTPGQGLQFLFEYFSETQRNKGNFPGRFSGRQFSNSRSEMNVSTLELGDSALYLCASSLVTGENEQFFGPGTRLTVL.

This chain links TRBV5-1 with TRBJ2-1; 12 bases map to TRBD2. CDR3 length equals 16 residues. CDR1 SGHRS and CDR2 YFSETQ come from the germline V gene. V lost 4 bases and J lost 2; bases outside the gene matches: 4. CDR3 loop: CASSPGLAGPYNEQFF. The CDR3 coding sequence is TGCGCCAGCAGCCCCGGACTAGCGGGACCCTACAATGAGCAGTTCTTC.